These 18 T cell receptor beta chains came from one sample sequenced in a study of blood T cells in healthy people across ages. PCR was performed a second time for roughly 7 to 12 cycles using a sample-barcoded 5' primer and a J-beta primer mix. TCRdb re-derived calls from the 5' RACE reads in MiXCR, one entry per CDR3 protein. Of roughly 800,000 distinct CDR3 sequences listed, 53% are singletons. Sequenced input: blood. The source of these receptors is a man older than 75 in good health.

The CDR3 region is CASSPTRETDTQYF. CDR3 DNA sequence: TGTGCCAGCAGCCCGACGCGGGAGACAGATACGCAGTATTTT. V gene TRBV12-3 or TRBV12-4 combines with J gene TRBJ2-3; 7 bases fit TRBD2. The CDR3 loop spans 14 amino acids. V was pared by 6 bases and J by 3 bases, with 6 bases of the junction left unmatched.

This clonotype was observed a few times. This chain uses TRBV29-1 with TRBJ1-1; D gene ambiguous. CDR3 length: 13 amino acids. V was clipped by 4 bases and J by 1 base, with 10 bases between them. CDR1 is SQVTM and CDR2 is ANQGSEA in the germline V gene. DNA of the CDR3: TGCAGCGTTGTTGTGGGTAGGAACACTGAAGCTTTCTTT. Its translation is CSVVVGRNTEAFF. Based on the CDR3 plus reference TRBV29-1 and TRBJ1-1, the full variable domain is SAVISQKPSRDICQRGTSLTIQCQVDSQVTMMFWYRQQPGQSLTLIATANQGSEATYESGFVIDKFPISRPNLTFSTLTVSNMSPEDSSIYLCSVVVGRNTEAFFGQGTRLTVV.

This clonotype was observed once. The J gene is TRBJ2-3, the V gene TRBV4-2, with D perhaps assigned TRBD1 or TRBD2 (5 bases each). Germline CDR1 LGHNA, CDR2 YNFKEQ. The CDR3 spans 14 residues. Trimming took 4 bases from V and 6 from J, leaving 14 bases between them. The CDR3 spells CASSPAGTTDTQYF. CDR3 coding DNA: TGTGCCAGCAGCCCAGCCGGGACCACGGATACGCAGTATTTT.

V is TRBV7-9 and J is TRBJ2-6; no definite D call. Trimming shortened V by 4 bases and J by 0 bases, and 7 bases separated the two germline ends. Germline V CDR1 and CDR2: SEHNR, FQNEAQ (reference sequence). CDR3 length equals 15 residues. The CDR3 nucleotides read TGTGCCAGCAGCTCCACAGACTCTGGGGCCAACGTCCTGACTTTC. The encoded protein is CASSSTDSGANVLTF.

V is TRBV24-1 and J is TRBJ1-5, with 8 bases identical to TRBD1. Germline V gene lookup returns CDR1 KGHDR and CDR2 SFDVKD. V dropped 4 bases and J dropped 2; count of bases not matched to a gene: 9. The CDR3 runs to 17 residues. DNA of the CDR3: TGTGCCACCAGTGAGAGGGACAGGCCTCGAGGCAATCAGCCCCAGCATTTT. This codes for CATSERDRPRGNQPQHF.

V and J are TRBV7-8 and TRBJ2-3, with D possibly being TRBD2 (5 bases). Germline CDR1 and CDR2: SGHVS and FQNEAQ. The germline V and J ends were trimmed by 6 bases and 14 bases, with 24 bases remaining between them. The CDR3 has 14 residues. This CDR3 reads CASSQSGSHRYAYF. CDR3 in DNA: TGTGCCAGCAGTCAAAGCGGATCGCACAGATACGCGTATTTT. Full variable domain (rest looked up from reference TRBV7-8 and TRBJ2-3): GAGVSQSPRYKVAKRGQDVALRCDPISGHVSLFWYQQALGQGPEFLTYFQNEAQLDKSGLPSDRFFAERPEGSVSTLKIQRTQQEDSAVYLCASSQSGSHRYAYFGPGTRLTVL.

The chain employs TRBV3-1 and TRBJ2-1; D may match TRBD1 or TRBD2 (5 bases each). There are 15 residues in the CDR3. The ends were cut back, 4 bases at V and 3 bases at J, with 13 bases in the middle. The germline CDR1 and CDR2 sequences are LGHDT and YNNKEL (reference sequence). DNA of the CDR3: TGTGCCAGCAGCCGAAGCGGACAAATCTACAATGAGCAGTTCTTC. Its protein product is CASSRSGQIYNEQFF.

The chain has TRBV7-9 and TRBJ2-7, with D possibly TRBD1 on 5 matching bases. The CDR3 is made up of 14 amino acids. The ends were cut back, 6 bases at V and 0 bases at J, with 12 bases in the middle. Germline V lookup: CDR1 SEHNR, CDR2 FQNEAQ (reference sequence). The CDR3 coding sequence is TGTGCCAGCAGTGCAGGGAAAACCTCCTACGAGCAGTACTTC. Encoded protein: CASSAGKTSYEQYF.

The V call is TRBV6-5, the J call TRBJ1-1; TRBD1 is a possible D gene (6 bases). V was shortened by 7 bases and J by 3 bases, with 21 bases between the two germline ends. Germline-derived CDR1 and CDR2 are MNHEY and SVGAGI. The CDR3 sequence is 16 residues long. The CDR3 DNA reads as TGTGCCAGCAAACTGCCAGGGGCCAGCCGGGACACTGAAGCTTTCTTT. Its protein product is CASKLPGASRDTEAFF.

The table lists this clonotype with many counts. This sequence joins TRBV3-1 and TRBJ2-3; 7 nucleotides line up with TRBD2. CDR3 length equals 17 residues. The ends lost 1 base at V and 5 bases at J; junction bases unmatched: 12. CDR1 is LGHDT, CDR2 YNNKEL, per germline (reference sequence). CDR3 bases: TGTGCCAGCAGCCAAGTGCGGGCGGGAGTGGATGGAGATACGCAGTATTTT. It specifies CASSQVRAGVDGDTQYF.

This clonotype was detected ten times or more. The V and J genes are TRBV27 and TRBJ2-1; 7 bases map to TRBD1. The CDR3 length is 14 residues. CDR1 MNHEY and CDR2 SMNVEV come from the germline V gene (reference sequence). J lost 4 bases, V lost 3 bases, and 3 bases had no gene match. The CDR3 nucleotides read TGTGCCAGCAGTTTCCCGGGACAGTACAATGAGCAGTTCTTC. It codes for CASSFPGQYNEQFF.

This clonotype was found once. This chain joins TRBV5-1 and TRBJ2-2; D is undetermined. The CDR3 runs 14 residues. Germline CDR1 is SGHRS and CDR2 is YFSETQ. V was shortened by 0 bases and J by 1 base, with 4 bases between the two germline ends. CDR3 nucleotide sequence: TGCGCCAGCAGCTTGGAATGGAACACCGGGGAGCTGTTTTTT. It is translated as CASSLEWNTGELFF.

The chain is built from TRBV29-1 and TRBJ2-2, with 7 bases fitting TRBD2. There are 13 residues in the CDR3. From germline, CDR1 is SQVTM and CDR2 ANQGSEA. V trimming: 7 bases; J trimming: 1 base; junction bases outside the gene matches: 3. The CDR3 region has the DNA TGCAGCGGGACTAGTCTGAACACCGGGGAGCTGTTTTTT. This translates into CSGTSLNTGELFF.

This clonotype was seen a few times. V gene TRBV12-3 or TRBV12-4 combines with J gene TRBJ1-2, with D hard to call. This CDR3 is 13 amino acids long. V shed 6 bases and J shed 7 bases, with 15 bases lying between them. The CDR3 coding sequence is TGTGCCAGCAGCCCGGCCGGAAGAGGTGGCTACACCTTC. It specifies CASSPAGRGGYTF.

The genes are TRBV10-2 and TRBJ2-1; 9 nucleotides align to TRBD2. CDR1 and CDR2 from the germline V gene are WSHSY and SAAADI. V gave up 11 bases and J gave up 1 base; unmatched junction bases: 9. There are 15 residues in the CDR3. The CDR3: CASTAGGPSYNEQFF. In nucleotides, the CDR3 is TGCGCCTCGACAGCGGGAGGCCCATCCTACAATGAGCAGTTCTTC.

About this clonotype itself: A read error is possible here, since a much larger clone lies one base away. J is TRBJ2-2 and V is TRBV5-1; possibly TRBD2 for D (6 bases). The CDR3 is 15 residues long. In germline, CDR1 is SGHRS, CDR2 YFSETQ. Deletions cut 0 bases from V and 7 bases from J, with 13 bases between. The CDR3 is CASSLERAGNGELFF. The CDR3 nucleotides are TGCGCCAGCAGCTTGGAACGAGCGGGCAACGGGGAGCTGTTTTTT.

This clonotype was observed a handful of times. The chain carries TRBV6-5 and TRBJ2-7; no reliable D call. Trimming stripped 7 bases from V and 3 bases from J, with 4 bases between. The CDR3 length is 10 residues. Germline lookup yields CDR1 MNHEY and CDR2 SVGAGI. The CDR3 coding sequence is TGTGCCAGCACCCGCTACGAGCAGTACTTC. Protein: CASTRYEQYF.

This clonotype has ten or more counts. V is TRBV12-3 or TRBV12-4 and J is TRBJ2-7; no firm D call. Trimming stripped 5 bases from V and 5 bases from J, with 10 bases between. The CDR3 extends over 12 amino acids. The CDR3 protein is CASSLGLDEQYF. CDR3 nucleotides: TGTGCCAGCAGTCTGGGTTTGGACGAGCAGTACTTC.